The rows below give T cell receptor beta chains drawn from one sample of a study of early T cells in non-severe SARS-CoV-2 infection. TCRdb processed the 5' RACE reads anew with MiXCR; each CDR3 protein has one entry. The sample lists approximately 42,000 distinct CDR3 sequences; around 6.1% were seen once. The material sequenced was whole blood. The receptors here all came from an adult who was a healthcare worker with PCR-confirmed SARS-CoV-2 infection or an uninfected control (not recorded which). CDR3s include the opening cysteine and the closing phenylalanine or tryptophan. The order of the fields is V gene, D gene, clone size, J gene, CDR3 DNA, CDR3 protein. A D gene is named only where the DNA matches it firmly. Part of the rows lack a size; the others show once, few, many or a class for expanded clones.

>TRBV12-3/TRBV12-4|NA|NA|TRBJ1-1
TGTGCCAGCAGTTTTTCGGGAAACACTGAAGCTTTCTTT
CASSFSGNTEAFF
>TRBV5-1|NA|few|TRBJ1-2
TGCGCCAGCAGCCAGGCCGGGGACTATGGCTACACCTTC
CASSQAGDYGYTF
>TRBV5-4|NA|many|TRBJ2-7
TGTGCCAGCAGCCGGGACTTTTCCTACGAGCAGTACTTC
CASSRDFSYEQYF
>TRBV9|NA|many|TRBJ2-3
TGTGCCAGCAGCGTAAGTGCAGATACGCAGTATTTT
CASSVSADTQYF
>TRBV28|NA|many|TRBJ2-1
TGTGCCAGCAGACCTACTGGTTCTGGCTACAATGAGCAGTTCTTC
CASRPTGSGYNEQFF
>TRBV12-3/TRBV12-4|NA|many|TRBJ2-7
TGTGCCAGCAGTTCCGCACCCTCCGGGGGTACCTACGAGCAGTACTTC
CASSSAPSGGTYEQYF
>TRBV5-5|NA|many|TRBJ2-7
TGTGCCAGCAGCCATGGACAGTCGAACTCCTACGAGCAGTACTTC
CASSHGQSNSYEQYF
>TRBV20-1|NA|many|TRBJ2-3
TGCAGTGCCAAACGGAACACAGATACGCAGTATTTT
CSAKRNTDTQYF
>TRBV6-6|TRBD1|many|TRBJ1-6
TGTGCCAGCACTTCGACAGGGAAGAATTCACCCCTCCACTTT
CASTSTGKNSPLHF
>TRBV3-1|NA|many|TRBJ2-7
TGTGCCAGCAGCTTCCGGGACCCGTCCTACGAGCAGTACTTC
CASSFRDPSYEQYF
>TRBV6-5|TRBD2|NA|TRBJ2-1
TGTGCCAGCAGTTACATGGCGGGGGGATCGAATGAGCAGTTCTTC
CASSYMAGGSNEQFF